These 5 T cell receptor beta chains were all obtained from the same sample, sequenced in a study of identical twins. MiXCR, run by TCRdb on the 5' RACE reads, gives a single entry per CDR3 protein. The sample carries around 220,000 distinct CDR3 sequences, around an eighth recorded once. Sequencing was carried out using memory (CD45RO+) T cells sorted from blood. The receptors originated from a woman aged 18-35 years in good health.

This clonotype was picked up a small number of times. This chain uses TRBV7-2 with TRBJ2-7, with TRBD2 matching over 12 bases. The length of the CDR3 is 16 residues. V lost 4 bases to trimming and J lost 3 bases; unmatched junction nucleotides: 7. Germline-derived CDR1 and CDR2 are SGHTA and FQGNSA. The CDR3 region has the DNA TGTGCCAGCAGCTCGCCCACTAGCGGGGGGAGCTACGAGCAGTACTTC. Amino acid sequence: CASSSPTSGGSYEQYF.

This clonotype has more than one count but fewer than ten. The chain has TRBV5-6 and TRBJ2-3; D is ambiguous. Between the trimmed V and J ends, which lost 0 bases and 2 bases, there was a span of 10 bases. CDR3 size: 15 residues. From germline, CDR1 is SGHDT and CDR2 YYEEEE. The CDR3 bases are TGTGCCAGCAGCTTGGCGGTCAGTTTCACAGATACGCAGTATTTT. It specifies CASSLAVSFTDTQYF. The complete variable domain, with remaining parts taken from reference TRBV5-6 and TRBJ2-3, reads DAGVTQSPTHLIKTRGQQVTLRCSPKSGHDTVSWYQQALGQGPQFIFQYYEEEERQRGNFPDRFSGHQFPNYSSELNVNALLLGDSALYLCASSLAVSFTDTQYFGPGTRLTVL.

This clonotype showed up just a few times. The CDR3 sequence: CASSLAGTKETQYF. The CDR3, as DNA: TGTGCCAGCAGCTTAGCCGGGACAAAAGAGACCCAGTACTTC. The chain carries TRBV7-8 and TRBJ2-5; a weak D match, TRBD1 (6 bases). The V end was cut by 0 bases, the J end by 3 bases, with 8 bases between. Per the germline V gene, CDR1 is SGHVS and CDR2 is FQNEAQ. This CDR3 has 14 amino acids.

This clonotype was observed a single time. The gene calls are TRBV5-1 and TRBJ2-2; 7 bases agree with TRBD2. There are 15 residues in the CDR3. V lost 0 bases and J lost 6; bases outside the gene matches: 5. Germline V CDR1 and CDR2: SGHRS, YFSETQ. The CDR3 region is CASSLALGGAGELFF. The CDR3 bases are TGCGCCAGCAGCTTGGCTCTTGGGGGGGCCGGGGAGCTGTTTTTT.

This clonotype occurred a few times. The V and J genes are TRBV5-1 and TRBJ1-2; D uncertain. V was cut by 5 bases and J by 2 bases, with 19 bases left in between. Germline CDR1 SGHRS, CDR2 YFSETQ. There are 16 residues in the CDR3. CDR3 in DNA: TGCGCCAGCAGTACAGAGGCACCCACACCCAACTATGGCTACACCTTC. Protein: CASSTEAPTPNYGYTF.